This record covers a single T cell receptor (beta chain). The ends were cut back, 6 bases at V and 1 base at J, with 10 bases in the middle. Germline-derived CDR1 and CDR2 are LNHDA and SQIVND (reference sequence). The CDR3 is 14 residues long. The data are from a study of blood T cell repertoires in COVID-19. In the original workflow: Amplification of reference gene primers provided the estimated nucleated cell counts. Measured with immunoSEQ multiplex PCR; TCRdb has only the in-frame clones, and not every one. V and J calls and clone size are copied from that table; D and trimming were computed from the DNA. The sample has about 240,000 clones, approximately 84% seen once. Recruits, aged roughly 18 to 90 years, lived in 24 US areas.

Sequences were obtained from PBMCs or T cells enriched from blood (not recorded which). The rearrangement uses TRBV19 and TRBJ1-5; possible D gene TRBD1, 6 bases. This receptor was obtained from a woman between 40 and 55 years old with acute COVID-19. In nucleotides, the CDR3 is TGTGCCAGTAGCGGAGGACAGAGCAATCAGCCCCAGCATTTT. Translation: CASSGGQSNQPQHF.